The source of this TCR beta chain is a study of T cell changes during pregnancy in multiple sclerosis. Data came from immunoSEQ multiplex PCR; TCRdb stores just in-frame clones and leaves some out. In the table there are about 100,000 clones, around 92% of which are singletons. After removal of 5 bases from V and 1 base from J, the junction contained 14 bases not matched to a gene. This CDR3 is built from 20 residues. Germline V gene sequence: CDR1 MNHEY, CDR2 SMNVEV (reference sequence). Sample: peripheral blood, taken in the first trimester of pregnancy. V is TRBV27 and J is TRBJ2-3; the match to TRBD2 covers 14 bases. The sequence was collected from a female donor with multiple sclerosis, enrolled in a pregnancy study. In DNA form, the CDR3 reads TGTGCCAGCAGTCTGCACGGAGGACTAGCGGGAGGCGGAGGCACAGATACGCAGTATTTT. This sequence encodes CASSLHGGLAGGGGTDTQYF.